This TCR beta chain was recovered during a study of metastatic and nonmetastatic thyroid tumors (dated by TCRdb to about 2020). Regarding the study in general: Repertoires were compared across peripheral blood and tumor or nodule tissue samples from malignant and benign thyroid patients.

As concerns this clone: Its recognized antigen is unknown. One base away there is no much larger clone; base qualities are not given.

V is clipped by 1 base and J by 6 bases, and the sequence between their germline boundaries is 10 bases long. CDR3 length: 15 amino acids, cysteine to phenylalanine. Only the CDR3 DNA is retained, 45 bases long and in frame from the first base. In the germline V gene, CDR1 corresponds to SGHAT and CDR2 to FQNNGV. What the work shows at the level of the full study, not this receptor alone: In both blood and tumor samples, TCR beta diversity was reported to be significantly higher in malignant tumors than in benign nodules.

None of the patients had been given any treatment before thyroid surgery. Patient clinical samples collected from about 2012 to 2018 were retrospectively analysed using T-cell receptor beta sequencing. The protocol used for the library was PCR. Sequencing relied on an Illumina HiSeq 4000. The TCR beta-chain CDR3 region of each patient was profiled by high-throughput sequencing. The original pipeline was this. CDR3 differences across clinicopathological groups were used to build a classifier for discriminating distant-metastatic papillary thyroid cancer patients. To measure repertoire diversity the researchers used the Shannon index, while the Morisita-Horn index served to gauge how similar the tumor and blood repertoires were. Through fastp at Q25 and MiXCR, TCRdb rebuilt clones from the public reads, retaining in-frame beta chains. It is TCRdb's table, rather than the study itself, that gives the V and J calls and clone size. The sample table lists about 35,000 clones, 29% of them with a count of one. Clones ranked in the top ten supply 6.5% to 9% of the sample.

The rearrangement joined TRBV11-2 to TRBJ1-6; the D region possibly corresponds to TRBD1 (5 bases align). The sequence derives from a female donor with papillary thyroid cancer or a benign thyroid nodule (not recorded which). Some clones in this sample may be carry-over from other donors' samples. Sequencing used blood. The CDR3 protein is CASSLGGRFNSPLHF. The DNA sequence is as follows: TGTGCCAGCAGCTTAGGGGGACGTTTTAATTCACCCCTCCACTTT. The variable domain in full, with residues beyond the CDR3 obtained from the reference TRBV11-2 and TRBJ1-6 genes, is EAGVAQSPRYKIIEKRQSVAFWCNPISGHATLYWYQQILGQGPKLLIQFQNNGVVDDSQLPKDRFSAERLKGVDSTLKIQPAKLEDSAVYLCASSLGGRFNSPLHFGNGTRLTVT.